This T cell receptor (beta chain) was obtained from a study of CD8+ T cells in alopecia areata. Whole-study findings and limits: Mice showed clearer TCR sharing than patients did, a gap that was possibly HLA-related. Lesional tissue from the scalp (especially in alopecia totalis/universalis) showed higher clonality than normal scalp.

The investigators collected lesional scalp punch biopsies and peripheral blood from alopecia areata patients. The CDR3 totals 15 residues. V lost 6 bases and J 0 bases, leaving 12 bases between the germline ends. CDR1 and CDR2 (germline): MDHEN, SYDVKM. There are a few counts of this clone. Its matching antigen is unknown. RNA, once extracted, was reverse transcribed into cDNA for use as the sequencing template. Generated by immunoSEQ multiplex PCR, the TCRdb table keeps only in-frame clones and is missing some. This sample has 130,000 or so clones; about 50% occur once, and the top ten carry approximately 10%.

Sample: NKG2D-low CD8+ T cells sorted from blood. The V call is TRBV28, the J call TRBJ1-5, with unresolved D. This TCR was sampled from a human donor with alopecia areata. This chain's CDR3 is CASRNSRFSNQPQHF. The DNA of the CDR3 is TGTGCCAGCAGAAATTCCCGGTTTAGCAATCAGCCCCAGCATTTT.